This T cell receptor beta chain was profiled in a study of cytomegalovirus exposure and HLA in healthy donors. On the study more broadly: The approximately 120 validation repertoires were produced on the same platform as the 550 to 750 repertoires of the first cohort. This was reported in a later analysis. General study points: Overall, around 160 TCR beta chains were annotated as cytomegalovirus-associated.

The validation cohort, a group of 130 or so subjects, included the donors and was separate from the roughly 700-subject first cohort. The method was immunoSEQ multiplex PCR; TCRdb's version includes in-frame clones alone and lacks a portion of them. The sample has more than 200,000 clones, roughly 87% seen once. On this clone itself: What it recognizes is unknown. One junction end does not reproduce the germline sequence, and a read error may be involved.

The receptor was isolated from a man aged 18 to 29 in good health and CMV-seropositive. Input material: PBMCs.

As DNA, the CDR3 is TGCGCCACCGTACTCGGGACTCGACGGGTCTTC. Residues: CATVLGTRRVF. This chain joins TRBV5-1 and TRBJ2-1; a possible D gene is TRBD2 (6 bases). The length of the CDR3 is 11 residues. Germline values: CDR1 SGHRS, CDR2 YFSETQ.